One sample yielded the 7 T cell receptor beta chains listed below, sequenced in a study of shared clonotypes between healthy human individuals. Using immunoSEQ multiplex PCR, the repertoire was profiled, and TCRdb retains in-frame clones only, with some absent. The sample has approximately 620,000 clones, more than 95% seen once. What was sequenced was naive CD4+ T cells sorted from blood. Subset of the sample: CD45RA+ positively selected. The receptor source for this set is a woman in her twenties or thirties in good health.

The rearrangement uses TRBV5-1 and TRBJ2-1; 7 nucleotides agree with TRBD1. Germline loops: CDR1 SGHRS, CDR2 YFSETQ. The CDR3 totals 15 residues. With V trimmed by 4 bases and J by 3 bases, 7 bases remained unmatched. The CDR3 DNA sequence: TGCGCCAGCAGCACGCCGGGACAGATCTACAATGAGCAGTTCTTC. It yields the protein CASSTPGQIYNEQFF.

The CDR3 coding sequence is TGTGCCAGCAGTTACTCGAAAGGTGTCGCTTTCTTT. It specifies CASSYSKGVAFF. The chain has TRBV6-5 and TRBJ1-1, with unresolved D. Germline assignment: CDR1 MNHEY and CDR2 SVGAGI. The CDR3 contains 12 residues. The V end was cut by 0 bases, the J end by 11 bases, with 10 bases between.

The rearrangement links TRBV28 to TRBJ2-1; 12 positions agree with TRBD2. CDR1 is MDHEN and CDR2 is SYDVKM in the germline V gene. The CDR3 contains 15 residues. After removal of 3 bases from V and 10 bases from J, the junction contained 7 bases not matched to a gene. The DNA for the CDR3 is TGTGCCAGCAGTTTGAGACTAGCGGGAGATTTCGAGCAGTTCTTC. Translation gives CASSLRLAGDFEQFF.

This rearrangement joins TRBV5-4 to TRBJ2-2, with a possible D match to TRBD2 (5 bases). The length of the CDR3 is 16 residues. CDR1 is SGHNT, CDR2 YYREEE, per germline (reference sequence). Between the trimmed V and J ends, which lost 0 bases and 4 bases, there was a span of 13 bases. The CDR3 protein is CASSLGFTGFTGELFF. CDR3 DNA: TGTGCCAGCAGCTTGGGGTTTACGGGATTCACCGGGGAGCTGTTTTTT.

The chain recombines TRBV10-2 with TRBJ2-7; 13 positions agree with TRBD2. Germline V lookup: CDR1 WSHSY, CDR2 SAAADI. The ends lost 10 bases at V and 2 bases at J; junction bases unmatched: 8. CDR3 length equals 15 residues. The CDR3 here is CATKTGTSGTYEQYF. The CDR3 DNA reads as TGCGCCACCAAAACCGGGACTAGCGGGACCTACGAGCAGTACTTC.

The chain joins TRBV19 to TRBJ2-4; TRBD2 agrees at 7 bases. Trimming removed 7 bases from V and 3 bases from J; junction bases left unmatched: 6. CDR1 is LNHDA, CDR2 SQIVND, per germline (reference sequence). The CDR3 runs 14 residues. CDR3: CASTTPGGKNIQYF. CDR3 coding DNA: TGTGCCAGTACTACACCGGGGGGCAAAAACATTCAGTACTTC.

J is TRBJ1-4 and V is TRBV18; a possible D gene is TRBD1 (6 bases). V gave up 6 bases and J gave up 7 bases, with 15 bases separating them. This CDR3 contains 14 residues. Per germline, CDR1 KGHSH and CDR2 LQKENI. The CDR3 DNA sequence: TGTGCCAGCTCCGAAACAGGGAGTGGTGAAAAACTGTTTTTT. It codes for CASSETGSGEKLFF.